One sample yielded the 9 T cell receptor beta chains listed below, sequenced in a study of cytomegalovirus exposure and HLA in healthy donors. PCR involved 60 Vbeta and 13 Jbeta primers. Assay: immunoSEQ multiplex PCR; the TCRdb copy retains only in-frame clones and omits some. The data hold tens of thousands of clones, with about 53% observed a single time. Input material: PBMCs. These receptors originate from a woman between 40 and 55 years old in good health and CMV-seropositive.

The V gene is TRBV9, the J gene TRBJ2-7, with no clear D. V lost 0 bases and J 0 bases, leaving 7 bases between the germline ends. The CDR3 totals 14 residues. Germline CDR1 SGDLS, CDR2 YYNGEE. The CDR3 DNA follows: TGTGCCAGCAGCGTAGACAGCCGCTCCTACGAGCAGTACTTC. Residues: CASSVDSRSYEQYF.

This clone was detected only a few times. V gene TRBV7-2 combines with J gene TRBJ2-1; 8 positions match TRBD2. Per the germline V gene, CDR1 is SGHTA and CDR2 is FQGNSA. J was trimmed by 8 bases and V by 4 bases; bases with no gene match: 13. This CDR3 region has 16 residues. CDR3 nucleotides: TGTGCCAGCAGCTCTGGGCGGGGGGCCGACTCGGATGAGCAGTTCTTC. This encodes CASSSGRGADSDEQFF.

The chain uses TRBV30 and TRBJ2-5; 10 nucleotides align to TRBD2. This CDR3 contains 15 residues. Germline V gene sequence: CDR1 GTSNPN, CDR2 SVGIG (reference sequence). Trimming cost V 3 bases and J 5 bases; bases outside gene matches: 9. For the CDR3, the DNA is TGTGCCTGGAGCCTGAGCGGGGGGGCCAGGGAGACCCAGTACTTC. It yields the protein CAWSLSGGARETQYF.

V usage is TRBV18 and J usage is TRBJ1-3, with a tentative D call TRBD1 (5 bases). V was shortened by 0 bases and J by 2 bases, with 8 bases between the two germline ends. The germline V gene encodes CDR1 KGHSH and CDR2 LQKENI. The CDR3 has 15 residues. The CDR3 spells CASSPPGGAGNTIYF. The DNA for the CDR3 is TGTGCCAGCTCACCACCCGGGGGAGCTGGAAACACCATATATTTT. The variable domain in full, completed from reference TRBV18 and TRBJ1-3, reads NAGVMQNPRHLVRRRGQEARLRCSPMKGHSHVYWYRQLPEEGLKFMVYLQKENIIDESGMPKERFSAEFPKEGPSILRIQQVVRGDSAAYFCASSPPGGAGNTIYFGEGSWLTVV.

The chain employs TRBV19 and TRBJ2-3; 7 nucleotides line up with TRBD1. Germline CDR1 and CDR2: LNHDA and SQIVND (reference sequence). Germline trimming cut 6 bases from V and 4 bases from J; bases unmatched to any gene: 4. The CDR3 loop spans 13 amino acids. The CDR3 bases are TGTGCCAGTAGAGAGACAGGGCCAGATACGCAGTATTTT. Amino acid sequence: CASRETGPDTQYF.

The CDR3 DNA sequence: TGTGCCAGCAGTTACGGTCGGGTCGCTAGCACAGATACGCAGTATTTT. Its translation is CASSYGRVASTDTQYF. The V and J genes are TRBV6-6 and TRBJ2-3; no firm D call. The germline V gene encodes CDR1 MNHNY and CDR2 SVGAGI (reference sequence). Trimming stripped 2 bases from V and 0 bases from J, with 12 bases between. This CDR3 is built from 16 residues.

V usage is TRBV10-3 and J usage is TRBJ1-6, with 8 bases fitting TRBD1. Trimming cost V 2 bases and J 7 bases; bases outside gene matches: 7. This CDR3 comprises 16 residues. The germline V gene has CDR1 ENHRY and CDR2 SYGVKD. CDR3 protein: CAISEDPGQGNSPLHF. CDR3 DNA: TGTGCCATCAGTGAGGATCCAGGACAGGGAAATTCACCCCTCCACTTT.

The chain recombines TRBV7-9 with TRBJ2-5, with 7 bases that match TRBD1. The J segment lost 2 bases and the V segment lost 4 bases, leaving 7 bases of the junction unmatched. This CDR3 region has 15 residues. Germline-derived CDR1 and CDR2 are SEHNR and FQNEAQ (reference sequence). The CDR3 nucleotides read TGTGCCAGCAGCTCGAGGACAGGCTTGCAAGAGACCCAGTACTTC. As protein: CASSSRTGLQETQYF.

The J gene is TRBJ1-6, the V gene TRBV5-1, with 9 bases that match TRBD1. The V and J ends lost 2 bases and 10 bases, in that order; junction bases with no gene match: 7. This CDR3 contains 15 residues. CDR1 and CDR2 (germline): SGHRS, YFSETQ. The CDR3 reads CASSLSGQGGSPLHF. CDR3 in DNA: TGCGCCAGCAGCTTATCGGGACAGGGCGGCTCACCCCTCCACTTT.